This T cell receptor beta chain was sequenced for a study of blood T cell repertoires in COVID-19. In the study overall: From the United States, Italy and Spain came samples of acute and convalescent COVID-19. PBMCs, B-cell-depleted T cells, or T cells were the source of the cDNA or gDNA that made up the material.

This CDR3 comprises 13 residues. Germline V gene data show CDR1 as MGHRA and CDR2 as YSYEKL. The ends were cut back, 0 bases at V and 5 bases at J, with 5 bases in the middle. Source study methods: Researchers report that nucleated cell counts were estimated from reference gene primer amplification. The method was immunoSEQ multiplex PCR; TCRdb's version includes in-frame clones alone and lacks a portion of them. The V and J calls and the clone size are those of that table, but D and trimming were determined from the DNA. The data show around 97,000 clones, over 85% seen once. The chain joins TRBV4-1 to TRBJ1-5; D gene ambiguous. This clonotype originated in a woman at least 80 years old in a cohort sampled during active COVID-19. The specimen was peripheral blood. CDR3 coding DNA: TGCGCCAGCAGCCAAGATCGTGATCAGCCCCAGCATTTT. Encoded protein: CASSQDRDQPQHF.